This T cell receptor (beta chain) is drawn from a study of cytomegalovirus exposure and HLA in healthy donors. Across the whole study: Approximately 81% of some 390 genotyped donors fell in the Caucasian-associated ancestry cluster. Study-wide results and caveats: Using a false discovery rate of 0.05, a later analysis showed that approximately 16,000 TCR beta sequences were associated with HLA alleles.

Turning to this clone: As yet, its antigen is unknown.

The CDR3 contains 16 residues. Per the germline V gene, CDR1 is MNHEY and CDR2 is SMNVEV (reference sequence). The trim removed 1 base at V and 6 bases at J, leaving 8 bases unmatched. PCR amplification relied on 60 Vbeta primers (plus 13 Jbeta primers). Sequencing was performed with immunoSEQ multiplex PCR; in TCRdb, only in-frame clones are kept and a portion is missing. The data hold 110,000 to 150,000 clones, with roughly 62% observed a single time. The clonotype was recovered from a man in his 60s in good health and CMV-seronegative. The J gene is TRBJ2-7, the V gene TRBV27; 11 nucleotides align to TRBD1. The sequenced sample consisted of PBMCs. CDR3 DNA: TGTGCCAGCAGTTTATTCACCCCCGGGACAGGGGGCGAGCAGTACTTC. It specifies CASSLFTPGTGGEQYF.